A selection of T cell receptor beta chains follows, all from one sample in a study of blood T cell repertoires in COVID-19. Sequencing was performed with immunoSEQ multiplex PCR; in TCRdb, only in-frame clones are kept and a portion is missing. The sample yields some 87,000 clones, around four fifths seen once. Sequences were obtained from peripheral blood. These receptors were taken from a woman between 65 and 79 years old with active or convalescent COVID-19. CDR3s include the opening cysteine and the closing phenylalanine or tryptophan. D genes are given only for firm matches. Clone size appears in some rows only: once, few, many, or a class for an expanded clone.

V gene	D gene	J gene	clone size	CDR3 protein	CDR3 DNA
TRBV6-1	.	TRBJ2-7	once	CASSEPFRLGSYEQYF	TGTGCCAGCAGTGAACCGTTTCGACTGGGCTCCTACGAGCAGTACTTC
TRBV11-2	TRBD1	TRBJ2-7	.	CASRSTRGRNNYEQYF	TGTGCCAGCAGATCGACCAGGGGGCGAAATAACTACGAGCAGTACTTC
TRBV19	.	TRBJ1-6	.	CASSTSPQTGNSPLHF	TGTGCCAGTAGTACCTCCCCCCAAACGGGGAATTCACCCCTCCACTTT
TRBV4-3	.	TRBJ1-1	.	CASSQELMVNTEAFF	TGCGCCAGCAGCCAAGAGCTAATGGTGAACACTGAAGCTTTCTTT
TRBV11-3	.	TRBJ2-7	.	CASSPGTDSYEQYF	TGTGCCAGCAGCCCAGGCACAGACTCCTACGAGCAGTACTTC
TRBV29-1	TRBD1	TRBJ1-2	.	CSGYGTGWSVTF	TGCAGCGGATATGGGACAGGGTGGTCGGTTACCTTC
TRBV28	.	TRBJ1-1	.	CASRQGYTEAFF	TGTGCCAGCAGACAGGGTTACACTGAAGCTTTCTTT
TRBV11-2	TRBD1	TRBJ2-1	.	CASSRDRTNNEQFF	TGTGCCAGCAGCCGGGACAGGACTAACAATGAGCAGTTCTTC
TRBV25-1	.	TRBJ1-4	.	CASSQGTTNEKLFF	TGTGCCAGCAGTCAGGGTACAACTAATGAAAAACTGTTTTTT
TRBV6-5	.	TRBJ1-1	.	CASRMGQIGSEAFF	TGTGCCAGCAGGATGGGACAAATTGGGTCTGAAGCTTTCTTT
TRBV6-5	.	TRBJ2-7	.	CASSYSGVVYEQYF	TGTGCCAGCAGTTACTCGGGCGTAGTCTACGAGCAGTACTTC
TRBV5-6	.	TRBJ1-1	.	CASSSRQRTKNTEAFF	TGTGCCAGCAGCTCCCGTCAGCGGACCAAGAACACTGAAGCTTTCTTT
TRBV19	.	TRBJ1-5	.	CASSKRPPGNQPQHF	TGTGCCAGTAGCAAGAGACCCCCGGGTAATCAGCCCCAGCATTTT
TRBV6-5	.	TRBJ1-2	.	CASSYHLYPYTF	TGTGCCAGCAGTTATCACCTATATCCCTACACCTTC
TRBV9	.	TRBJ2-3	.	CASSVVGGSADTQYF	TGTGCCAGCAGCGTAGTCGGGGGTTCAGCGGATACGCAGTATTTT
TRBV7-2	.	TRBJ2-2	.	CASSEQRGGGVSDRMFF	TGTGCCAGCAGCGAACAACGGGGTGGCGGGGTCTCTGATAGGATGTTTTTT
TRBV5-4	.	TRBJ1-4	.	CASSRGGGGEKLFF	TGTGCCAGCAGCCGAGGGGGTGGGGGTGAAAAACTGTTTTTT
TRBV2	TRBD1	TRBJ1-6	.	CAGTGGISPLHF	TGTGCCGGGACAGGGGGCATTTCACCCCTCCACTTT
TRBV11-2	TRBD2	TRBJ2-1	once	CASQDSGGGLYNEQFF	TGTGCCAGCCAAGACTCAGGCGGGGGGCTTTACAATGAGCAGTTCTTC
TRBV5-1	.	TRBJ2-2	once	CASRVGVATGELFF	TGCGCCAGCAGGGTAGGGGTCGCGACCGGGGAGCTGTTTTTT
TRBV29-1	TRBD1	TRBJ1-3	few	CSVQRGTEMNTIYF	TGCAGCGTTCAAAGGGGGACAGAGATGAACACCATATATTTT
TRBV12-3/TRBV12-4	.	TRBJ1-1	.	CASSFNMNTEAFF	TGTGCCAGCAGTTTCAACATGAACACTGAAGCTTTCTTT
TRBV5-4	TRBD1	TRBJ1-4	.	CASREGTGDEKLFF	TGTGCCAGCAGGGAAGGGACAGGGGATGAAAAACTGTTTTTT
TRBV7-2	TRBD1	TRBJ1-2	.	CASSSIGGPNYGYTF	TGTGCCAGCAGCTCCATAGGGGGCCCTAACTATGGCTACACCTTC
TRBV7-6	.	TRBJ1-6	few	CASSVTAGTLNSPLHF	TGTGCCAGCAGCGTTACAGCAGGGACTCTAAATTCACCCCTCCACTTT
TRBV21-1	.	TRBJ2-2	.	CASSKAGGVAGAPNTGELFF	TGTGCCAGCAGCAAAGCCGGTGGGGTAGCGGGGGCCCCGAACACCGGGGAGCTGTTTTTT
TRBV6-1	TRBD1	TRBJ1-3	.	CASSETGERPGNTIYF	TGTGCCAGCAGTGAGACAGGGGAACGTCCTGGAAACACCATATATTTT
TRBV7-2	TRBD2	TRBJ2-7	.	CASSQSRGASYEQYF	TGTGCCAGCAGTCAGTCGCGGGGGGCGTCCTACGAGCAGTACTTC
TRBV5-8	.	TRBJ2-3	few	CASFSQHRLVSDTQYF	TGTGCCAGCTTCTCTCAGCACAGGCTGGTATCAGATACGCAGTATTTT
TRBV5-6	TRBD1	TRBJ2-7	.	CASSLDFKTGGIYEQYF	TGTGCCAGCAGCTTGGACTTTAAAACAGGGGGGATTTACGAGCAGTACTTC
TRBV9	TRBD1	TRBJ2-1	.	CASSVVGDSYNEQFF	TGTGCCAGCAGCGTAGTAGGGGACAGCTACAATGAGCAGTTCTTC